The rows below give T cell receptor beta chains drawn from one sample of a study of T cells after somatic rescue of genetic block. The method was immunoSEQ multiplex PCR; TCRdb's version includes in-frame clones alone and lacks a portion of them. In the table there are tens of thousands of clones, approximately 96% of which are singletons. The sample consisted of peripheral blood mononuclear cells (PBMCs). These receptors were obtained from a child less than two years old. CDR3s include the opening cysteine and the closing phenylalanine or tryptophan. D genes are given only for firm matches. Size values are once, few and many counts, or a class for expanded clones, and some rows have none.

v_call	clone_size	d_call	j_call	cdr3_aa	cdr3_nt
TRBV7-2	NA	NA	TRBJ1-1	CASSLVRQASSEAFF	TGTGCCAGCAGCTTAGTCCGCCAAGCCTCCTCTGAAGCTTTCTTT
TRBV28	NA	TRBD1	TRBJ2-7	CASSLAPWTGEDYEQYF	TGTGCCAGCAGTTTAGCCCCCTGGACAGGGGAGGACTACGAGCAGTACTTC
TRBV30	NA	NA	TRBJ1-2	CAYNRRGRGGYGYTF	TGTGCCTACAACAGGCGGGGAAGGGGGGGCTATGGCTACACCTTC
TRBV14	NA	NA	TRBJ1-4	CASSQQGANEKLFF	TGTGCCAGCAGCCAGCAGGGAGCTAATGAAAAACTGTTTTTT
TRBV12-5	NA	TRBD1	TRBJ2-3	CASGTGTGSTDTQYF	TGTGCTAGTGGTACCGGGACAGGGAGCACAGATACGCAGTATTTT
TRBV5-1	NA	TRBD1	TRBJ1-3	CASAPGGSGNTIYF	TGCGCCAGCGCCCCAGGGGGCTCTGGAAACACCATATATTTT
TRBV13	NA	NA	TRBJ2-1	CASFGGNEQFF	TGTGCCAGCTTTGGCGGCAATGAGCAGTTCTTC
TRBV2	NA	NA	TRBJ2-3	CASSGLPRGTDTQYF	TGTGCCAGCAGTGGGCTCCCCCGGGGCACAGATACGCAGTATTTT
TRBV28	NA	TRBD1	TRBJ2-3	CASRRTGGDTQYF	TGTGCCAGCAGACGGACAGGGGGAGATACGCAGTATTTT
TRBV5-6	NA	NA	TRBJ2-1	CASSLQGEQFF	TGTGCCAGCAGCTTACAGGGTGAGCAGTTCTTC
TRBV5-8	NA	TRBD1	TRBJ1-6	CASSSRGGGSPLHF	TGTGCCAGCAGCTCAAGAGGGGGCGGATCACCCCTCCACTTT
TRBV27	NA	NA	TRBJ1-1	CASSLVSRGNTEAFF	TGTGCCAGCAGTTTAGTAAGTAGGGGTAATACTGAAGCTTTCTTT
TRBV19	NA	NA	TRBJ2-2	CASSSWRINTGELFF	TGTGCCAGTTCCTCTTGGCGGATAAACACCGGGGAGCTGTTTTTT
TRBV11-1	NA	NA	TRBJ2-5	CASSLAGETQYF	TGTGCCAGCAGCTTAGCGGGAGAGACCCAGTACTTC
TRBV5-4	NA	NA	TRBJ1-2	CASSLNRVLYGYTF	TGTGCCAGCAGCTTGAACAGGGTCCTTTATGGCTACACCTTC
TRBV11-2	NA	NA	TRBJ2-5	CASSLLLLGDGETQYF	TGTGCCAGCAGCTTATTACTCCTAGGGGATGGGGAGACCCAGTACTTC
TRBV18	NA	TRBD2	TRBJ2-5	CASSPPGLGPETQYF	TGTGCCAGCTCACCACCGGGACTAGGTCCAGAGACCCAGTACTTC
TRBV6-6	NA	TRBD2	TRBJ2-2	CASSYSGGMTGELFF	TGTGCCAGCAGTTACTCGGGAGGGATGACCGGGGAGCTGTTTTTT
TRBV5-1	NA	NA	TRBJ2-7	CASSLHGLATYEQYF	TGCGCCAGCAGCTTGCACGGGCTAGCGACCTACGAGCAGTACTTC
TRBV11-2	NA	NA	TRBJ1-4	CASSPPPVPNEKLFF	TGTGCCAGCAGCCCGCCGCCAGTCCCCAATGAAAAACTGTTTTTT
TRBV6-1	NA	NA	TRBJ1-2	CASSEGSYGYTF	TGTGCCAGCAGTGAGGGGTCCTATGGCTACACCTTC
TRBV15	NA	TRBD2	TRBJ2-7	CATSRGGLAYEQYF	TGTGCCACCAGCAGAGGGGGACTAGCGTACGAGCAGTACTTC
TRBV30	NA	NA	TRBJ2-7	CAWSYGGARTEQYF	TGTGCCTGGAGTTATGGGGGGGCGCGTACCGAGCAGTACTTC
TRBV18	NA	TRBD1	TRBJ2-7	CASSLGTGGYEQYF	TGTGCCAGCTCACTGGGGACAGGGGGCTACGAGCAGTACTTC
TRBV10-3	NA	TRBD1	TRBJ1-5	CAISEGQDSNQPQHF	TGTGCCATCAGTGAGGGACAGGATTCTAATCAGCCCCAGCATTTT
TRBV7-2	NA	TRBD2	TRBJ2-1	CASSFGGSSYNEQFF	TGTGCCAGCAGCTTCGGGGGGAGCTCCTACAATGAGCAGTTCTTC
TRBV28	once	TRBD2	TRBJ2-5	CASSLRLTSTETQYF	TGTGCCAGCAGTTTACGGCTGACTAGCACTGAGACCCAGTACTTC
TRBV30	NA	NA	TRBJ2-3	CAWSVRTYYTDTQYF	TGTGCCTGGAGTGTTAGGACATACTACACAGATACGCAGTATTTT
TRBV6-5	NA	NA	TRBJ2-3	CASRRDGPSTDTQYF	TGTGCCAGCAGGAGAGACGGTCCTAGCACAGATACGCAGTATTTT
TRBV27	NA	TRBD2	TRBJ2-1	CASIPLAGGSYNEQFF	TGTGCCAGCATACCTCTAGCGGGAGGTTCCTACAATGAGCAGTTCTTC
TRBV7-2	NA	TRBD2	TRBJ2-7	CASSSGLAGYHEQYF	TGTGCCAGCAGCTCGGGACTAGCGGGTTACCACGAGCAGTACTTC
TRBV7-2	NA	NA	TRBJ2-5	CASSFRGRQETQYF	TGTGCCAGCAGCTTCAGGGGTCGCCAAGAGACCCAGTACTTC
TRBV19	NA	TRBD1	TRBJ2-1	CASSIPRGNEQFF	TGTGCCAGTAGTATCCCCAGGGGGAATGAGCAGTTCTTC
TRBV4-1	NA	NA	TRBJ2-3	CASSQDGLGMDTQYF	TGCGCCAGCAGCCAAGACGGCCTAGGAATGGATACGCAGTATTTT
TRBV4-3	NA	NA	TRBJ1-2	CASSSDRPYGYTF	TGCGCCAGCAGCTCCGACAGGCCCTATGGCTACACCTTC
TRBV4-1	NA	NA	TRBJ1-6	CASSHRDNSPLHF	TGCGCCAGCAGCCACAGGGATAATTCACCCCTCCACTTT
TRBV7-3	NA	TRBD1	TRBJ2-5	CASSPGQGETQYF	TGTGCCAGCAGCCCCGGACAGGGAGAGACCCAGTACTTC
TRBV11-2	NA	TRBD1	TRBJ2-5	CASSLGTGGRETQYF	TGTGCCAGCAGCTTAGGGACAGGGGGCAGGGAGACCCAGTACTTC
TRBV5-1	NA	TRBD2	TRBJ2-2	CASSAGLAGVRTGELFF	TGCGCCAGCAGCGCGGGACTAGCGGGAGTGAGGACCGGGGAGCTGTTTTTT
TRBV7-8	NA	NA	TRBJ2-1	CASSSLTGNYNEQFF	TGTGCCAGCAGCTCCCTAACGGGAAACTACAATGAGCAGTTCTTC
TRBV6-5	NA	TRBD2	TRBJ2-7	CASSYGTSAYEQYF	TGTGCCAGCAGTTACGGGACTAGCGCCTACGAGCAGTACTTC
TRBV2	NA	NA	TRBJ1-5	CASSEETVGQPQHF	TGTGCCAGCAGTGAGGAGACAGTGGGTCAGCCCCAGCATTTT
TRBV7-2	NA	TRBD2	TRBJ2-7	CASSHSGTSGSEQYF	TGTGCCAGCAGCCATTCCGGGACTAGCGGGTCCGAGCAGTACTTC
TRBV4-1	NA	NA	TRBJ2-7	CASSQVQGYEQYF	TGCGCCAGCAGCCAAGTACAGGGCTACGAGCAGTACTTC
TRBV5-3	NA	NA	TRBJ1-5	CARSLERIQPQHF	TGTGCCAGAAGCTTGGAGAGGATCCAGCCCCAGCATTTT
TRBV5-1	few	NA	TRBJ1-2	CASSLAQGGGYTF	TGCGCCAGCAGCTTGGCGCAGGGTGGTGGCTACACCTTC
TRBV6-6	NA	NA	TRBJ1-1	CASSSPGTTEAFF	TGTGCCAGCAGTTCCCCCGGGACAACTGAAGCTTTCTTT
TRBV2	NA	NA	TRBJ1-1	CASSEARRAFF	TGTGCCAGCAGTGAAGCCCGCAGGGCTTTCTTT
TRBV5-4	NA	NA	TRBJ2-7	CASSLQGASYEQYF	TGTGCCAGCAGCTTGCAAGGGGCCTCCTACGAGCAGTACTTC
TRBV5-1	NA	TRBD1	TRBJ1-1	CASSSNRGGNEAFF	TGCGCCAGCAGCAGCAACAGGGGAGGAAATGAAGCTTTCTTT